Listed here is a single T cell receptor (beta chain). These data belong to a study of blood T cell repertoires in COVID-19. Study details: Two negative PCRs, clearance, or symptom resolution were required of recovered Cohort 3 donors.

Those who participated ranged in age from roughly 18 to 90 years and resided in about two dozen US areas. Cohorts were determined from participant-reported clinical history. Original processing notes: Counts of nucleated cells, estimated from reference gene primer amplification, were obtained. The table came from immunoSEQ multiplex PCR; TCRdb's copy has only in-frame clones and leaves some out. That table gives V, J and clone size, and the DNA gave D and trimming. The sample consists of more than 300,000 clones, 87% of them appearing once. This receptor was obtained from a middle-aged man in a cohort exposed to, infected with or recovered from COVID-19 (not recorded which). The specimen sequenced was PBMCs or T cells enriched from blood (not recorded which).

DNA of the CDR3: TGTGCCAGCAGTTTACCTGGGACAGGGGGACTCACCGAGCAGTACTTC. This encodes CASSLPGTGGLTEQYF. This chain connects TRBV28 to TRBJ2-7, with 11 nucleotides matching TRBD1. The germline V gene has CDR1 MDHEN and CDR2 SYDVKM. The CDR3 contains 16 residues. Trimming took 2 bases from V and 6 from J; bases not matched to a gene: 9.